This TCR beta chain was documented in a study of blood T cells in healthy people across ages. As for this clonotype: The antigen is undetermined.

The germline V and J ends were trimmed by 1 base and 3 bases, with 19 bases remaining between them. The CDR3 sequence is 18 residues long. Per germline, CDR1 SGHAT and CDR2 FQNNGV. Alongside a J-beta primer mix, a sample-barcoded 5' primer served in a second PCR lasting about 7 to 12 cycles. TCRdb recomputed calls from the 5' RACE reads with MiXCR, one row per CDR3 protein. This table has roughly 800,000 distinct CDR3 sequences, more than 45% appearing once. Each sample used at least 6 million PBMCs. Whole-study results and caveats: Naive T cell percentage strongly correlated with TCR beta diversity. Older individuals had lower TCR beta diversity per million T cells (the decline was roughly linear). Higher diversity, along with more naive CD4+ cells, distinguished long-lived donors from aged donors.

The source of this sequence is a man aged 25 to 40 in good health. Sequencing was performed on blood. The chain carries TRBV11-2 and TRBJ2-4, with a tentative D call TRBD1 (6 bases). The CDR3 region is CASSLGPTGSWSKNIQYF. In nucleotides, the CDR3 is TGTGCCAGCAGCTTAGGCCCAACAGGGAGTTGGAGCAAAAACATTCAGTACTTC.